One sample yielded the 26 T cell receptor beta chains listed below, sequenced in a study of molecular identifiers for immune sequencing clone quantification. From the PCR reads, TCRdb called clonotypes with MiXCR, one entry per CDR3 protein. The table includes some 97,000 distinct CDR3 sequences, 36% detected once. Specimen: naive CD8+ T cells from blood, with Jurkat cell RNA spiked in. Subset here: FACS-sorted CD8+CD4-CCR7+CD45RA+ naive T cells. The receptors were gathered from a human donor in good health. Some libraries in this study had Jurkat cell RNA spiked in.

About this clonotype: This may arise from a read error, as a much more abundant clone is one base away. This likely comes from a read error, as the CDR3 has no conserved phenylalanine or tryptophan at its end. The V gene is TRBV7-9, the J gene TRBJ1-1, with D possibly matching TRBD1 (5 bases). Between the trimmed V and J ends, which lost 6 bases and 11 bases, there was a span of 16 bases. The CDR3 sequence is 12 residues long. The V gene's germline CDR1 is SEHNR and CDR2 FQNEAQ (reference sequence). In nucleotides, the CDR3 is TGTGCCAGCAGTGCTACCGGGGGAATGGCTTTCTGT. It encodes CASSATGGMAFC.

With respect to this clonotype: A much larger clone differs from this one at a single base, so this may be a read error. V and J are TRBV11-2 and TRBJ1-5; TRBD1 is a possible D gene (5 bases). Germline CDR1 is SGHAT and CDR2 is FQNNGV. Trimming pared 1 base from V and 4 bases from J, leaving 8 bases between. The CDR3 loop spans 14 amino acids. This CDR3 is CASSLGAGNQPQHF. CDR3 bases: TGTGCCAGCAGCTTAGGGGCAGGGAATCAGCCCCAGCATTTT.

This rearrangement joins TRBV6-1 to TRBJ2-2; D not resolved. The germline V and J ends were trimmed by 1 base and 8 bases, with 8 bases remaining between them. Germline V gene data show CDR1 as MNHNS and CDR2 as SASEGT. The CDR3 length is 13 residues. The CDR3 spells CASSEGPGGELFF. In DNA form, the CDR3 reads TGTGCCAGCAGTGAAGGACCAGGTGGGGAGCTGTTTTTT.

This clonotype was counted a few times. The chain employs TRBV3-1 and TRBJ2-5; D remains unclear. CDR3 length equals 16 residues. Per germline, CDR1 LGHDT and CDR2 YNNKEL (reference sequence). V dropped 2 bases and J dropped 2 bases, with 15 bases sitting between them. CDR3 amino acids: CASSQSEMAAQETQYF. CDR3 sequence (DNA): TGTGCCAGCAGCCAATCGGAAATGGCGGCTCAAGAGACCCAGTACTTC.

This clonotype was counted a few times. This chain joins TRBV4-3 and TRBJ1-3; tentatively, D is TRBD1 (5 bases). The CDR3 extends over 17 amino acids. The V end was cut by 2 bases, the J end by 3 bases, with 17 bases between. The germline V gene encodes CDR1 LGHNA and CDR2 YSLEER. The CDR3 sequence: CASSQPPAGNGGNTIYF. In DNA, the CDR3 is TGCGCCAGCAGCCAACCACCTGCAGGGAATGGTGGAAACACCATATATTTT.

This clonotype was recorded at least ten times. V usage is TRBV29-1 and J usage is TRBJ2-3; 7 bases are shared with TRBD2. CDR3 length equals 15 residues. Germline assignment: CDR1 SQVTM and CDR2 ANQGSEA. V gave up 7 bases and J gave up 4 bases; unmatched junction bases: 14. The CDR3 nucleotides are TGCAGCGCGGGTTGGTCGGAGGGGAGGGCAGATACGCAGTATTTT. Translation: CSAGWSEGRADTQYF.

V gene TRBV7-2 combines with J gene TRBJ1-3; weak D call: TRBD1 (6 bases). This CDR3 comprises 16 residues. Between the trimmed V and J ends, which lost 8 bases and 0 bases, there was a span of 17 bases. Germline V CDR1 and CDR2: SGHTA, FQGNSA. CDR3 residues: CASRPLGGRSGNTIYF. DNA of the CDR3: TGTGCCAGCCGCCCCCTGGGGGGGCGCTCTGGAAACACCATATATTTT.

A remark on this clonotype: This may come from a read error, since a much larger clone is one base off. The CDR3 end shows no conserved phenylalanine or tryptophan, and so a read error is likely. This chain connects TRBV11-1 to TRBJ1-1; D call uncertain. Germline V gives CDR1 SGHAT, CDR2 FQDESV (reference sequence). The CDR3 runs to 12 residues. With 5 bases removed from V and 5 bases from J, the gap between germline ends came to 9 bases. The CDR3 DNA follows: TGTGCCAGCAGCCCGGGAGTGACTGAAGCTTTCCTT. Its translation: CASSPGVTEAFL.

Note on this clonotype: Germline and junction disagree at one end, which may indicate a read error. The rearrangement joins TRBV7-2 to TRBJ2-7; 8 bases fit TRBD2. CDR3 length equals 15 residues. Per the germline V gene, CDR1 is SGHTA and CDR2 is FQGNSA. CDR3 sequence reads: CAGSPSGLAGYEQYF. CDR3 nucleotides: TGTGCCGGCAGCCCGTCCGGTCTAGCGGGTTACGAGCAGTACTTC.

This chain joins TRBV20-1 and TRBJ2-3; D not certain. The CDR3 contains 14 residues. Germline assignment: CDR1 DFQATT and CDR2 SNEGSKA (reference sequence). The ends were cut back, 3 bases at V and 0 bases at J, with 10 bases in the middle. The CDR3 loop is CSASFYPSTDTQYF. The DNA of the CDR3 is TGCAGTGCTAGTTTCTATCCTAGCACAGATACGCAGTATTTT.

A remark on this clonotype: Germline is not matched at one junction end, which may reflect a read error. V gene TRBV19 combines with J gene TRBJ2-3; perhaps TRBD1 as D (6 bases). The CDR3 covers 16 residues. CDR1 and CDR2 (germline): LNHDA, SQIVND (reference sequence). CDR3 sequence: CASSVETGPSTDTQYF. In DNA, the CDR3 is TGTGCCAGTAGTGTAGAGACAGGTCCTAGCACAGATACGCAGTATTTT.

The table lists this clonotype with many counts. A read error may produce the germline difference seen at one junction end. This chain links TRBV7-9 with TRBJ2-3, with D maybe TRBD1 (6 bases). The CDR3 covers 15 residues. Germline values: CDR1 SEHNR, CDR2 FQNEAQ (reference sequence). DNA for the CDR3: TGTGCCAGTAGCTCCGGGCCAGGGGATGCAGATACGCAGTATTTT. This sequence encodes CASSSGPGDADTQYF.

This clonotype was recorded at least ten times. The chain is built from TRBV28 and TRBJ2-4; D may be TRBD1 or TRBD2 (6 bases each). Germline V CDR1 and CDR2: MDHEN, SYDVKM. Trimming took 1 base from V and 0 from J, leaving 19 bases between them. The CDR3 is made up of 19 amino acids. CDR3: CASSLYRRGMGLAKNIQYF. CDR3 sequence (DNA): TGTGCCAGCAGTTTATATCGCAGGGGTATGGGACTAGCCAAAAACATTCAGTACTTC.

The chain joins TRBV27 to TRBJ2-7; unclear D gene. Looked up from germline, CDR1 is MNHEY and CDR2 is SMNVEV (reference sequence). The V gene lost 3 bases and the J gene lost 6 bases, with 6 bases spanning the gap. The CDR3 is made up of 11 amino acids. The CDR3 DNA follows: TGTGCCAGCAGTTTTGGACCCGAGCAGTACTTC. Residues: CASSFGPEQYF.

This clonotype has a handful of counts. This chain uses TRBV15 with TRBJ1-5; possible D gene TRBD1, 5 bases. V lost 0 bases and J 5 bases, leaving 8 bases between the germline ends. The germline gives CDR1 LNHNV, CDR2 YYDKDF (reference sequence). The CDR3 spans 14 residues. The CDR3 reads CATSRDRVDQPQHF. The DNA of the CDR3 is TGTGCCACCAGCAGAGACAGGGTTGATCAGCCCCAGCATTTT.

The chain links TRBV5-1 to TRBJ2-7, with D possibly matching TRBD2 (6 bases). The CDR3 consists of 16 residues. Looked up from germline, CDR1 is SGHRS and CDR2 is YFSETQ. With 0 bases removed from V and 2 bases from J, the gap between germline ends came to 15 bases. The CDR3 spells CASSLGLEGPTYEQYF. CDR3 DNA: TGCGCCAGCAGCTTGGGGCTGGAGGGGCCAACCTACGAGCAGTACTTC.

As concerns this clonotype: A clone one base away is much larger, so this may be a read error. The conserved closing phenylalanine or tryptophan is absent in this CDR3, likely reflecting a read error. The chain uses TRBV5-1 and TRBJ2-1, with TRBD2 matching over 11 bases. Trimming took 3 bases from V and 2 from J; bases not matched to a gene: 4. Germline CDR1 reads SGHRS; CDR2 reads YFSETQ. CDR3 length equals 16 residues. The CDR3 region has the DNA TGCGCCAGCAGCTCCCTTAGCGGGAGGGCCTACAATGAGCAGTTCATC. Translation: CASSSLSGRAYNEQFI.

This clonotype has only a few counts. The V gene is TRBV4-2, the J gene TRBJ2-1; tentative D call: TRBD1 (5 bases). With 4 bases removed from V and 0 bases from J, the gap between germline ends came to 10 bases. CDR3 length equals 15 residues. Germline V gene lookup returns CDR1 LGHNA and CDR2 YNFKEQ. CDR3 region: CASSPPGHSYNEQFF. The CDR3 DNA is TGTGCCAGCAGCCCTCCAGGGCACTCCTACAATGAGCAGTTCTTC.

The V call is TRBV12-3 or TRBV12-4, the J call TRBJ1-6; D is undetermined. Trimming shortened V by 8 bases and J by 4 bases, and 9 bases separated the two germline ends. The CDR3 runs to 13 residues. DNA for the CDR3: TGTGCCAGCGGCCATTCTTATAATTCACCCCTCCACTTT. Amino acids: CASGHSYNSPLHF.

In this sample, this clonotype turned up a few times. The chain links TRBV6-2 or TRBV6-3 to TRBJ1-5; D is undetermined. The V end was cut by 1 base, the J end by 2 bases, with 6 bases between. Per the germline V gene, CDR1 is MNHEY and CDR2 is SVGEGT. The CDR3 totals 14 residues. The CDR3 DNA is TGTGCCAGCAGTTACTACGGGGGCAATCAGCCCCAGCATTTT. Protein: CASSYYGGNQPQHF.

V and J are TRBV14 and TRBJ2-7, with D possibly being TRBD1 or TRBD2 (5 bases each). V shed 2 bases and J shed 2 bases, with 10 bases lying between them. CDR1 SGHDN and CDR2 FVKESK come from the germline V gene. The CDR3 is 14 residues long. CDR3 amino acids: CASSQWDGPYEQYF. The DNA for the CDR3 is TGTGCCAGCAGCCAATGGGACGGACCCTACGAGCAGTACTTC.

The chain combines TRBV12-3 or TRBV12-4 with TRBJ2-1; 14 bases are shared with TRBD2. This CDR3 region has 15 residues. J was trimmed by 5 bases and V by 8 bases; bases with no gene match: 5. The CDR3 loop reads CASRGLAGVNNEQFF. The CDR3 DNA reads as TGTGCCAGCCGGGGACTAGCGGGAGTCAACAATGAGCAGTTCTTC.

V and J are TRBV29-1 and TRBJ2-7; the D is unclear. Germline-derived CDR1 and CDR2 are SQVTM and ANQGSEA. This CDR3 comprises 13 residues. V lost 3 bases, J lost 4 bases, and 13 bases lay in between. The CDR3 DNA follows: TGCAGCGTTGATACGGGTTTTGGGTACGAGCAGTACTTC. Translation gives CSVDTGFGYEQYF.

This clonotype appeared a few times. The rearrangement joins TRBV4-3 to TRBJ2-6; D not certain. V lost 0 bases to trimming and J lost 0 bases, with 9 bases between them. Germline V CDR1 and CDR2: LGHNA, YSLEER. The CDR3 has 17 amino acids. The CDR3 loop is CASSQEPGTSGANVLTF. CDR3 bases: TGCGCCAGCAGCCAAGAGCCCGGAACCTCTGGGGCCAACGTCCTGACTTTC.

The chain carries TRBV5-4 and TRBJ2-7, with D possibly TRBD2 on 5 matching bases. V dropped 2 bases and J dropped 1 base, with 16 bases sitting between them. Germline V gene sequence: CDR1 SGHNT, CDR2 YYREEE (reference sequence). The CDR3 runs 16 residues. CDR3 in amino acids: CASSFTVSRGSYEQYF. The DNA of the CDR3 is TGTGCCAGCAGCTTTACGGTCTCTCGGGGTTCCTACGAGCAGTACTTC.

There are many counts of this clonotype. This chain uses TRBV9 with TRBJ2-2, with 9 bases fitting TRBD1. Germline values: CDR1 SGDLS, CDR2 YYNGEE. Losses at the gene ends were 5 bases for V and 6 bases for J; bases not matched to a gene: 8. The CDR3 runs to 15 residues. The CDR3 reads CASSAGTGSSGELFF. The CDR3 DNA is TGTGCCAGCAGTGCCGGGACAGGGTCATCCGGGGAGCTGTTTTTT.